This T cell receptor beta chain originates from a study of patients and donors after allogeneic stem cell transplantation. A single record per CDR3 protein comes from TCRdb applying MiXCR to the RT-PCR reads. The table has 410,000 or so distinct CDR3 sequences, 15% to 20% seen once. This clonotype turned up a few times. The receptor was isolated from a human donor who was either an allogeneic HSCT recipient or a stem cell or donor lymphocyte infusion donor (not recorded which). It is not recorded whose cells these are; they may come from a transplant donor. The sequencing input was blood, either unsorted or a sorted T cell fraction (not recorded which).

The chain's CDR3 is CASSQELAALYEQYF. CDR3 in DNA: TGTGCCAGCAGCCAAGAACTAGCGGCACTCTACGAGCAGTACTTC. This rearrangement joins TRBV3-1 to TRBJ2-7; 8 bases line up with TRBD2. In germline, CDR1 is LGHDT, CDR2 YNNKEL (reference sequence). The CDR3 extends over 15 amino acids. V lost 0 bases and J lost 3; bases outside the gene matches: 4.